This T cell receptor (beta chain) was sequenced during a study of blood T cell repertoires in COVID-19. Study as a whole: COVID-19 samples from acute and convalescent phases originated in the United States, Italy and Spain. The cDNA or gDNA used as material had been derived from T cells, B-cell-depleted T cells, or PBMCs.

Germline CDR1 is LNHDA and CDR2 is SQIVND (reference sequence). V dropped 5 bases and J dropped 4; count of bases not matched to a gene: 8. This CDR3 comprises 15 residues. Per the authors' pipeline: Using reference gene primer amplification, nucleated cell counts were estimated. Libraries were prepared by immunoSEQ multiplex PCR; TCRdb keeps only in-frame clonotypes and omits some of them. That table is the source of V, J and clone size, and D and trimming were worked out from the DNA. The sample lists about 110,000 clones, over 55% seen once, with approximately 0.88% in the top ten. The gene calls are TRBV19 and TRBJ2-5, with 9 nucleotides matching TRBD1. The clonotype comes from a human donor with acute or convalescent COVID-19. The donor label of this sample is uncertain. The sample comprised peripheral blood. CDR3 in DNA: TGTGCCAGTAGTGAAGGGAGGACAGGGGTAGAGACCCAGTACTTC. Translated: CASSEGRTGVETQYF.